This is a list of T cell receptor beta chains from one sample in a study of blood T cell repertoires in COVID-19. Measured with immunoSEQ multiplex PCR; TCRdb has only the in-frame clones, and not every one. The data contain hundreds of thousands of clones, 83% of them singletons. The sample taken for sequencing was peripheral blood. Receptors were obtained from a woman aged 25 to 39 with COVID-19, enrolled during active disease. Each CDR3 is given with its conserved first and last residue. D genes are given only for firm matches. Only part of the rows carry a size: once, few, many, or a class if the clone is expanded.

>TRBJ2-1|TRBD2|TRBV11-2|-|18
TGTGCCAGCATCTTGACGAGGGCGTTAGCGGGGCGCTGGGATGAGCAGTTCTTC
CASILTRALAGRWDEQFF
>TRBJ2-1|TRBD2|TRBV9|-|18
TGTGCCAGCAGCGTAGAGGATCTAGCGGGGGATCTCTACAATGAGCAGTTCTTC
CASSVEDLAGDLYNEQFF
>TRBJ1-2|TRBD1|TRBV6-5|once|14
TGTGCCAGCACCCGAGGTGGGACAGAGAATGGCTACACCTTC
CASTRGGTENGYTF
>TRBJ2-7|-|TRBV6-6|few|15
TGTGCCAGCAGTTACTCGACTAGTGCGATGTCCGAGCAGTACTTC
CASSYSTSAMSEQYF
>TRBJ1-6|TRBD1|TRBV6-5|-|14
TGTGCCAGCAGCTTAGGACAGGGGAATTCACCCCTCCACTTT
CASSLGQGNSPLHF
>TRBJ2-1|TRBD2|TRBV7-2|once|13
TGTGCCAGCAGCTTAGAGACTAGCGGAGAACAGTTCTTC
CASSLETSGEQFF
>TRBJ1-2|-|TRBV10-3|-|13
TGTGCCATCATGAACGACAGGAGCTATGGCTACACCTTC
CAIMNDRSYGYTF
>TRBJ2-1|TRBD2|TRBV9|-|17
TGTGCCAGCAGCGTAGGTTGGGGGGGAACGGTTAACAATGAGCAGTTCTTC
CASSVGWGGTVNNEQFF
>TRBJ2-1|-|TRBV4-3|-|14
TGCGCCAGCAGCCAAGCTTCGCCCGGGAGTGAGCAGTTCTTC
CASSQASPGSEQFF
>TRBJ2-6|TRBD1|TRBV6-6|-|19
TGTGCCAGCAGTGGATCCCTGGGCAGGGGGCGTCCTGGGGCCAACGTCCTGACTTTC
CASSGSLGRGRPGANVLTF
>TRBJ2-5|-|TRBV6-2/TRBV6-3|-|14
TGTGCCAGCAGTCAGGGTATAGGAACTGAGACCCAGTACTTC
CASSQGIGTETQYF
>TRBJ1-1|-|TRBV6-2/TRBV6-3|-|17
TGTGCCAGCAGTTACCCCTCTGGGGGCGGATTCAACACTGAAGCTTTCTTT
CASSYPSGGGFNTEAFF
>TRBJ2-2|TRBD1|TRBV9|-|14
TGTGCCAGCAGCCGACAGGGGGCAGACGGGGAGCTGTTTTTT
CASSRQGADGELFF
>TRBJ2-5|TRBD2|TRBV9|few|16
TGTGCCAGCAGCGTAGGGGGAGCGGGGGGCCAAGAGACCCAGTACTTC
CASSVGGAGGQETQYF
>TRBJ1-4|-|TRBV27|-|14
TGTGCCAGCAGTTTAGTGGGGGGGGGAGAAAAACTGTTTTTT
CASSLVGGGEKLFF
>TRBJ1-2|TRBD1|TRBV6-5|-|14
TGTGCCAGCAGGGGCGGACAGGGAAGTCGTGGCTACACCTTC
CASRGGQGSRGYTF
>TRBJ2-1|TRBD2|TRBV5-1|-|18
TGCGCCAGCAGCCTAAGGACTAGCGGGGGGTCCTCCTACAATGAGCAGTTCTTC
CASSLRTSGGSSYNEQFF
>TRBJ2-2|TRBD1|TRBV4-2|-|15
TGTGCCAGCAGCCAAGGGACAGGGGTTCCCGGGGAGCTGTTTTTT
CASSQGTGVPGELFF
>TRBJ2-1|-|TRBV7-9|once|13
TGTGCCAGCAGCCCCGTCTCCTACAATGAGCAGTTCTTC
CASSPVSYNEQFF
>TRBJ1-1|TRBD1|TRBV5-1|few|15
TGCGCCAGCAGCTTGGGAGACAGGGTCAGGGTGCAAGCTTTCTTT
CASSLGDRVRVQAFF
>TRBJ2-1|-|TRBV4-3|once|13
TGCGCCAGCAGCCAAGTTTCGGGGTGGGAGCAGTTCTTC
CASSQVSGWEQFF
>TRBJ1-6|TRBD1|TRBV19|few|15
TGTGCCAGTAGTACCCAGGGACAGTATAATTCACCCCTCCACTTT
CASSTQGQYNSPLHF
>TRBJ2-2|TRBD2|TRBV30|-|17
TGTGCCTGGAGTGTAACCCGGACTAGCGGGATCGTCGGGGAGCTGTTTTTT
CAWSVTRTSGIVGELFF
>TRBJ2-2|TRBD2|TRBV6-5|-|14
TGTGCCAGCAGAAGCGGGAGGAACACCGGGGAGCTGTTTTTT
CASRSGRNTGELFF
>TRBJ1-5|-|TRBV12-1|-|15
TGTGACGGGGGAGATGGGCCCTCTAGCAATCAGCCCCAGCATTTT
CDGGDGPSSNQPQHF
>TRBJ2-1|TRBD2|TRBV27|-|15
TGTGCCAGCAGTTTATGGGAGGGCCTTAAGTATGAGCAGTTCTTC
CASSLWEGLKYEQFF
>TRBJ1-4|TRBD1|TRBV4-3|-|16
TGCGCCAGCAGCCATTTTTTCCGGGACAGTAATGAAAAACTGTTTTTT
CASSHFFRDSNEKLFF
>TRBJ2-1|TRBD2|TRBV6-6|-|16
TGTGCCAGCGGTGGACTAGCGGGGGGCTCCTACAATGAGCAGTTCTTC
CASGGLAGGSYNEQFF
>TRBJ2-3|TRBD2|TRBV20-1|-|14
TGCAGTGCTAGTCCCGGGACTATCACAGATACGCAGTATTTT
CSASPGTITDTQYF
>TRBJ2-5|-|TRBV3-1/TRBV3-2|-|14
TGTGCCAGCAGCCAAGAGGGGGGACGGGAGACCCAGTACTTC
CASSQEGGRETQYF
>TRBJ1-3|-|TRBV18|once|14
TGTGCCAGCTCACCACGACGATTAGAGGACACCATATATTTT
CASSPRRLEDTIYF
>TRBJ2-7|TRBD1|TRBV11-2|few|16
TGTGCCAGCAGCTTACAGACAGGGCCTTACTCCTACGAGCAGTACTTC
CASSLQTGPYSYEQYF
>TRBJ1-2|-|TRBV5-6|-|12
TGTGCCAGCAGCAAAGAGAGCTATGGCTACACCTTC
CASSKESYGYTF
>TRBJ2-1|TRBD2|TRBV4-1|-|17
TGCGCCAGCAGCCAAGGGACTAGCGGGAGGGATGACAATGAGCAGTTCTTC
CASSQGTSGRDDNEQFF
>TRBJ2-3|TRBD2|TRBV30|-|16
TGTGCCTGGAGTGAGGGGGGACTAGCGATCGCAGATACGCAGTATTTT
CAWSEGGLAIADTQYF
>TRBJ1-1|TRBD1|TRBV7-9|-|16
TGTGCCAGCAGCTTAGCTACCGGGACAGGGGGGAATGAAGCTTTCTTT
CASSLATGTGGNEAFF
>TRBJ2-5|-|TRBV7-6|-|14
TGTGCCAGCAGCTTAGCGGTAGAATCGGAGACCCAGTACTTC
CASSLAVESETQYF
>TRBJ1-2|TRBD1|TRBV6-2/TRBV6-3|-|12
TGTGCCAGCAGCGACAGGGCCTATGGCTACACCTTC
CASSDRAYGYTF
>TRBJ2-2|TRBD2|TRBV15|-|19
TGTGCCACCAGCAGAGATCTAGGGCCGGGACTAGCGGGAGCCGGGGAGCTGTTTTTT
CATSRDLGPGLAGAGELFF
>TRBJ1-2|-|TRBV4-3|-|14
TGCGCCAGCAGCCAAGATCCAGGGCTCTATGGCTACACCTTC
CASSQDPGLYGYTF
>TRBJ2-1|TRBD1|TRBV19|-|15
TGTGCCAGTAGTAGAACAGGGGGCCAGTACAATGAGCAGTTCTTC
CASSRTGGQYNEQFF
>TRBJ1-5|-|TRBV7-2|few|14
TGTGCCAGCACCGCTCGGACGGGCGAGGGGCCCCAGCATTTT
CASTARTGEGPQHF
>TRBJ2-7|-|TRBV2|-|11
TGTGCCAGCACCCCGCTATACGAGCAGTACTTC
CASTPLYEQYF
>TRBJ1-5|TRBD1|TRBV19|many|15
TGTGCCAGTAGCATAGGGACAGGCGGCAATCAGCCCCAGCATTTT
CASSIGTGGNQPQHF
>TRBJ1-1|-|TRBV5-1|-|14
TGCGCCAGCAGCCAGGACACCCCGAACACTGAAGCTTTCTTT
CASSQDTPNTEAFF
>TRBJ2-3|TRBD1|TRBV28|-|14
TGTGCCAGCAGTGCGACAGGGATCACAGATACGCAGTATTTT
CASSATGITDTQYF
>TRBJ2-3|TRBD2|TRBV2|-|15
TGTGCCAGCAGCCCAAAGCGGGGCGGGGTGGATACGCAGTATTTT
CASSPKRGGVDTQYF
>TRBJ2-4|TRBD2|TRBV7-2|-|17
TGTGCCAGCAGCTCACCTCGGGGGGGGGATTTGTTGGACATTCAGTACTTC
CASSSPRGGDLLDIQYF
>TRBJ1-6|-|TRBV6-6|few|14
TGTGCCGGAAGAGAACGGGGCTATAATTCACCCCTCCACTTT
CAGRERGYNSPLHF
>TRBJ2-7|-|TRBV21-1|-|15
TGTGCCAGCAGCAAATGGCAGGGTCCCTTTTACGAGCAGTACTTC
CASSKWQGPFYEQYF
>TRBJ2-7|TRBD1|TRBV28|-|17
TGTGCCAGCAGTCAGACCCAGGGGGAAAGGGGCTCGTACGAGCAGTACTTC
CASSQTQGERGSYEQYF
>TRBJ1-2|TRBD1|TRBV18|-|15
TGTGCCAGCTCACCGCAGGACAGGGGGGACTATGGCTACACCTTC
CASSPQDRGDYGYTF
>TRBJ1-4|-|TRBV19|once|14
TGTGCCAGTAGCATACAGGGTTTGAATGAAAAACTGTTTTTT
CASSIQGLNEKLFF
>TRBJ2-1|-|TRBV5-1|-|15
TGCGCCAGCAGCTCTCCACAGAGCTCCTACAATGAGCAGTTCTTC
CASSSPQSSYNEQFF